A single sample gave rise to the 10 T cell receptor beta chains below, sequenced in a study of memory CD4+ T cells and cytomegalovirus serostatus. Clones were sequenced by immunoSEQ multiplex PCR, and TCRdb holds only the in-frame ones, with some missing. The sample has tens of thousands of clones, around 80% seen once. The sort gate was single viable CD3+CD4+CD8-CD45RO+ cells for memory CD4+ T cells. The sequenced sample consisted of memory CD4+ T cells from blood. These receptors all stem from an adult in good health and CMV-seronegative.

The chain carries TRBV5-1 and TRBJ1-1; no definite D call. V was shortened by 0 bases and J by 1 base, with 10 bases between the two germline ends. This CDR3 contains 15 residues. Germline CDR1 reads SGHRS; CDR2 reads YFSETQ. The CDR3 loop reads CASSLDAQPNTEAFF. The CDR3 coding sequence is TGCGCCAGCAGCTTGGATGCCCAGCCGAACACTGAAGCTTTCTTT. Using reference TRBV5-1 and TRBJ1-1 for the parts outside the CDR3, the full variable domain is KAGVTQTPRYLIKTRGQQVTLSCSPISGHRSVSWYQQTPGQGLQFLFEYFSETQRNKGNFPGRFSGRQFSNSRSEMNVSTLELGDSALYLCASSLDAQPNTEAFFGQGTRLTVV.

V and J are TRBV11-3 and TRBJ2-2; possible D gene TRBD2, 7 bases. The CDR3 runs 15 residues. Trimming shortened V by 6 bases and J by 4 bases, and 15 bases separated the two germline ends. Per the germline V gene, CDR1 is SGHNT and CDR2 is YENEEA. The CDR3 protein is CASSPGGGLTGELFF. For the CDR3, the DNA is TGTGCCAGCAGTCCCGGCGGGGGCCTCACCGGGGAGCTGTTTTTT.

The chain joins TRBV9 to TRBJ1-1; no definite D call. Trimming cost V 4 bases and J 1 base, with 8 bases left between them. Per germline, CDR1 SGDLS and CDR2 YYNGEE. CDR3 size: 13 residues. CDR3 loop: CASSPHSNTEAFF. CDR3 DNA sequence: TGTGCCAGCAGCCCTCACTCGAACACTGAAGCTTTCTTT.

CDR3 region: CSVGIPDTQYF. CDR3 DNA: TGCAGTGTTGGGATCCCAGATACGCAGTATTTT. The V call is TRBV20-1, the J call TRBJ2-3; no definite D call. Trimming left V 7 bases short and J 4 bases short, with 9 bases between. Germline-derived CDR1 and CDR2 are DFQATT and SNEGSKA (reference sequence). The CDR3 runs 11 residues.

The chain recombines TRBV5-6 with TRBJ1-2; TRBD1 agrees at 10 bases. J lost 3 bases, V lost 6 bases, and 5 bases had no gene match. The CDR3 spans 14 residues. The germline V gene encodes CDR1 SGHDT and CDR2 YYEEEE. The CDR3 is CASTGTGEYYGYTF. The CDR3, as DNA: TGTGCCAGCACCGGGACAGGGGAGTACTATGGCTACACCTTC.

This clone was counted a single time. The chain employs TRBV7-3 and TRBJ2-3, with 7 nucleotides matching TRBD2. V lost 3 bases and J lost 2; bases outside the gene matches: 2. Germline V gene lookup returns CDR1 SGHTA and CDR2 FQGTGA. This CDR3 has 14 amino acids. CDR3: CASSLGGVTDTQYF. CDR3 DNA sequence: TGTGCCAGCAGCTTGGGGGGGGTCACAGATACGCAGTATTTT.

J is TRBJ2-1 and V is TRBV5-4; a possible D gene is TRBD1 (5 bases). The CDR3 has 15 amino acids. Trimming stripped 4 bases from V and 2 bases from J, with 13 bases between. Germline V gene lookup returns CDR1 SGHNT and CDR2 YYREEE (reference sequence). CDR3: CASSRFGATYNEQFF. Written as DNA, the CDR3 is TGTGCCAGCAGCCGCTTTGGGGCTACCTACAATGAGCAGTTCTTC.

In this sample, this clone turned up a few times. The gene calls are TRBV7-9 and TRBJ2-1, with 15 nucleotides matching TRBD2. The CDR3 sequence is 15 residues long. CDR1 is SEHNR and CDR2 is FQNEAQ in the germline V gene (reference sequence). V lost 6 bases and J lost 9; bases outside the gene matches: 6. CDR3 sequence (DNA): TGTGCCAGCAGTCGGGGACTAGCGGGGGGCCGTGAGCAGTTCTTC. Amino acids: CASSRGLAGGREQFF.

The chain links TRBV6-4 to TRBJ1-2; 9 bases map to TRBD1. CDR1 and CDR2 from the germline V gene are MRHNA and SNTAGT. J was trimmed by 6 bases and V by 6 bases; bases with no gene match: 8. There are 14 residues in the CDR3. CDR3 loop: CASSATGGVDGYTF. CDR3 DNA sequence: TGTGCCAGCAGCGCCACAGGGGGCGTAGATGGCTACACCTTC.

The gene calls are TRBV5-1 and TRBJ1-5, with TRBD1 matching 7 bases. V lost 4 bases to trimming and J lost 5 bases; unmatched junction nucleotides: 6. This CDR3 contains 14 residues. Germline V gene data show CDR1 as SGHRS and CDR2 as YFSETQ. This CDR3 is CASSPGQADQPQHF. DNA for the CDR3: TGCGCCAGCAGCCCCGGACAGGCAGATCAGCCCCAGCATTTT.